This T cell receptor beta chain was observed in a study of technical replicates of blood from a handful of donors. Per germline, CDR1 SGHTA and CDR2 FQGTGA. Deletions cut 2 bases from V and 4 bases from J, with 11 bases between. CDR3 size: 15 residues. Only in-frame clones appear in the TCRdb table, and some are missing; sequencing was by immunoSEQ multiplex PCR. Among 79,000 or so clones listed, 95% to 97% were seen once. The rearrangement links TRBV7-3 to TRBJ2-2, with D maybe TRBD2 (5 bases). The receptor comes from a human donor in good health. The sequenced sample consisted of T cells isolated from PBMCs. The CDR3 DNA follows: TGTGCCAGCAGCTTAGTAAGGGCGGGCACCGGGGAGCTGTTTTTT. It is translated as CASSLVRAGTGELFF.